This T cell receptor (beta chain) was captured in a study of blood T cell repertoires in COVID-19. Whole-study context: Whether acute or convalescent, the COVID-19 samples came from the United States, Italy and Spain. Sample material is recorded as cDNA or gDNA derived from T cells, B-cell-depleted T cells, or PBMCs.

In the source study's methods: How many nucleated cells were present was estimated from reference gene primer amplification. Clones were read by immunoSEQ multiplex PCR, and TCRdb kept only the in-frame ones, dropping some. For V, J and clone size, that table is used; D and trimming come from the DNA. Among about 58,000 clones listed, about 90% were seen once. In germline, CDR1 is SGDLS, CDR2 YYNGEE. V dropped 4 bases and J dropped 0 bases, with 17 bases sitting between them. CDR3 length: 18 amino acids. The sequence was obtained from a woman aged 50 to 65 with active or convalescent COVID-19. Sequencing was carried out using peripheral blood. J is TRBJ2-6 and V is TRBV9; D not resolved. The CDR3 DNA reads as TGTGCCAGCAGCAGAGTGGCGGTGATTGTCTCTGGGGCCAACGTCCTGACTTTC. Translation gives CASSRVAVIVSGANVLTF. Combining the CDR3 with reference TRBV9 and TRBJ2-6 gives the whole variable domain DSGVTQTPKHLITATGQRVTLRCSPRSGDLSVYWYQQSLDQGLQFLIQYYNGEERAKGNILERFSAQQFPDLHSELNLSSLELGDSALYFCASSRVAVIVSGANVLTFGAGSRLTVL.